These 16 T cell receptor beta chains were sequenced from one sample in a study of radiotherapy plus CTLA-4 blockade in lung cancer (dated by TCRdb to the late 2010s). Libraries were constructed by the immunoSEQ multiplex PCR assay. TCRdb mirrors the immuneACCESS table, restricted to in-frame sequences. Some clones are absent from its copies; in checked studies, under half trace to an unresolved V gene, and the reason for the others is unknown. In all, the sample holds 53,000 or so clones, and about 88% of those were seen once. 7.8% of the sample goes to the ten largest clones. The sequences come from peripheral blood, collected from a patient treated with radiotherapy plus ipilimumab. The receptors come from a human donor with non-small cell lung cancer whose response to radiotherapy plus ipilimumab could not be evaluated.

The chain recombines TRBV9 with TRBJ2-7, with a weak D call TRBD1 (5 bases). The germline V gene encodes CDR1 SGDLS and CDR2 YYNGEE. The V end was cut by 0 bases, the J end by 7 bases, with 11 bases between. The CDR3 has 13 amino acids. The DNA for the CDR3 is TGTGCCAGCAGCGTAGATGGGGCAGGGGAGCAGTACTTC. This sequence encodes CASSVDGAGEQYF.

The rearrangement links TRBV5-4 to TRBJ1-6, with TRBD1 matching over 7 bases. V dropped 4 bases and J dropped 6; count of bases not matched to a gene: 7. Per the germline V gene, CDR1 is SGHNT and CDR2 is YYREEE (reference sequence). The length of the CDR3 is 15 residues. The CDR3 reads CASSVSGTVNSPLHF. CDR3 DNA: TGTGCCAGCAGCGTCTCCGGGACAGTTAATTCACCCCTCCACTTT. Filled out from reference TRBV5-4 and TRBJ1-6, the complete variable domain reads ETGVTQSPTHLIKTRGQQVTLRCSSQSGHNTVSWYQQALGQGPQFIFQYYREEENGRGNFPPRFSGLQFPNYSSELNVNALELDDSALYLCASSVSGTVNSPLHFGNGTRLTVT.

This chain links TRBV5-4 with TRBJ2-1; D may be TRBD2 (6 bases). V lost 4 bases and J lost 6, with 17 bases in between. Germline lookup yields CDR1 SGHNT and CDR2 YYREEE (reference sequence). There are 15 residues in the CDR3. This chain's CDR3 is CASSPDLAILNEQFF. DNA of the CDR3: TGTGCCAGCAGCCCCGATCTAGCGATCCTCAATGAGCAGTTCTTC.

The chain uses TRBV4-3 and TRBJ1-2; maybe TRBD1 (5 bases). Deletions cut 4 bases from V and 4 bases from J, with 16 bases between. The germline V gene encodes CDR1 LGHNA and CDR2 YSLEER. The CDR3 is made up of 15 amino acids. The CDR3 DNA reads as TGCGCCAGCAGCCCGACGCCGGGGGTTACCTATGGCTACACCTTC. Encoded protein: CASSPTPGVTYGYTF.

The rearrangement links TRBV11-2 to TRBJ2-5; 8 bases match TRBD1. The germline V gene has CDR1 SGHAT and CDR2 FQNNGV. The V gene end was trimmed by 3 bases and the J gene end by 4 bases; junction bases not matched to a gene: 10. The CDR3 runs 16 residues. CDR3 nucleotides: TGTGCCAGCAGCTTCGCCCCGGACAGGGTGAGAGAGACCCAGTACTTC. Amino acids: CASSFAPDRVRETQYF. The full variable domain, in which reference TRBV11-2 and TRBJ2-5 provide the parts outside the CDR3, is EAGVAQSPRYKIIEKRQSVAFWCNPISGHATLYWYQQILGQGPKLLIQFQNNGVVDDSQLPKDRFSAERLKGVDSTLKIQPAKLEDSAVYLCASSFAPDRVRETQYFGPGTRLLVL.

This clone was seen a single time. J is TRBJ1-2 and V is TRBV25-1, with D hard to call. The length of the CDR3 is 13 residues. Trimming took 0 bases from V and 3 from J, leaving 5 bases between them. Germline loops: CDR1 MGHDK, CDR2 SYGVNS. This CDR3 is CASSEYQDYGYTF. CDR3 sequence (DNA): TGTGCCAGCAGTGAATATCAGGACTATGGCTACACCTTC.

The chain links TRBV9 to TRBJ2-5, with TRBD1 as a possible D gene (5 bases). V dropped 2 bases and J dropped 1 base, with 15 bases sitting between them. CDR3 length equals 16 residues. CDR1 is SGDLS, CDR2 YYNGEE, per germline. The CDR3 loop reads CASSVGGRGFQETQYF. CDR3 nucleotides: TGTGCCAGCAGCGTCGGCGGAAGGGGATTCCAAGAGACCCAGTACTTC.

The CDR3 reads CASRGSGSGYEQYF. The CDR3 region has the DNA TGTGCCAGCAGGGGAAGCGGGTCCGGGTACGAGCAGTACTTC. The chain is built from TRBV7-2 and TRBJ2-7, with a tentative D call TRBD2 (6 bases). The CDR3 covers 14 residues. V lost 6 bases and J lost 4, with 16 bases in between. CDR1 and CDR2 from the germline V gene are SGHTA and FQGNSA.

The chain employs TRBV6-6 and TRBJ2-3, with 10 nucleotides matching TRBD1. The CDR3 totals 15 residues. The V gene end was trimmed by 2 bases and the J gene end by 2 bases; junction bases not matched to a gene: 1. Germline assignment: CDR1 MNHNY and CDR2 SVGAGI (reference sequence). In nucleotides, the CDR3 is TGTGCCAGCAGTTACGGGACAGGGGACACAGATACGCAGTATTTT. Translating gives CASSYGTGDTDTQYF.

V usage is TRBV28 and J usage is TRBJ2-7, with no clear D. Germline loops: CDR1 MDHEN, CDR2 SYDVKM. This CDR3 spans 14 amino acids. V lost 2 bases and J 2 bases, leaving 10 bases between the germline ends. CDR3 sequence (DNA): TGTGCCAGCAGTTTAGAGGCAGAGACCTACGAGCAGTACTTC. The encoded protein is CASSLEAETYEQYF.

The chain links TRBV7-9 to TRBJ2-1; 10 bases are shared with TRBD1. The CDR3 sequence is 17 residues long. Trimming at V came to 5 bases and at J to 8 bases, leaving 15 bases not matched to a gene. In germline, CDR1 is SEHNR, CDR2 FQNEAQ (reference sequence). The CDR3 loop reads CASSVPPGQGDIDEQFF. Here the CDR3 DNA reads TGTGCCAGCAGCGTACCTCCTGGACAGGGGGATATCGATGAGCAGTTCTTC.

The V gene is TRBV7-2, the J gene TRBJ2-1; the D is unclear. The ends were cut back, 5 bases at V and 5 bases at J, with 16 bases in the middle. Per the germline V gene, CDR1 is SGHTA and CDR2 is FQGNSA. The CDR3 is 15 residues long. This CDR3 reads CASSPFPPEHNEQFF. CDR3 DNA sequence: TGTGCCAGCAGCCCCTTCCCGCCTGAGCACAATGAGCAGTTCTTC.

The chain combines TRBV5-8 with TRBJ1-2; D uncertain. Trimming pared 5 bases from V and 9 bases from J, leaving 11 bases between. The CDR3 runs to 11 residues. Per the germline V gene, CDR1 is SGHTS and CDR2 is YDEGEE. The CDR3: CASSYSGSYTF. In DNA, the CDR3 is TGTGCCAGCAGTTACTCGGGTAGCTACACCTTC.

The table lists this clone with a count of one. This CDR3 is CASSYRTEGNYGYTF. CDR3 bases: TGTGCCAGCAGCTACCGGACGGAGGGTAACTATGGCTACACCTTC. The chain uses TRBV13 and TRBJ1-2; no clear D. CDR3 size: 15 residues. Germline V gene sequence: CDR1 PRHDT, CDR2 FYEKMQ (reference sequence). V was pared by 4 bases and J by 1 base, with 13 bases between.

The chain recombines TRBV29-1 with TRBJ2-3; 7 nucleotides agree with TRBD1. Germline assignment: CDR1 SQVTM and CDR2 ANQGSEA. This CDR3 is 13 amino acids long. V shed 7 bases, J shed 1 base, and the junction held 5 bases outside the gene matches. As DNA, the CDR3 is TGCAGCGCCGTCGGACAGGGCACAGATACGCAGTATTTT. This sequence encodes CSAVGQGTDTQYF.

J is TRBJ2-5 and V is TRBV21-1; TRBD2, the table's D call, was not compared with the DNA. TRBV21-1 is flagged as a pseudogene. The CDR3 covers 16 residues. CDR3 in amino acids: CASSKVLREGRETQYF. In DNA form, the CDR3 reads TGTGCCAGCAGCAAAGTTCTTCGGGAGGGCAGAGAGACCCAGTACTTC.